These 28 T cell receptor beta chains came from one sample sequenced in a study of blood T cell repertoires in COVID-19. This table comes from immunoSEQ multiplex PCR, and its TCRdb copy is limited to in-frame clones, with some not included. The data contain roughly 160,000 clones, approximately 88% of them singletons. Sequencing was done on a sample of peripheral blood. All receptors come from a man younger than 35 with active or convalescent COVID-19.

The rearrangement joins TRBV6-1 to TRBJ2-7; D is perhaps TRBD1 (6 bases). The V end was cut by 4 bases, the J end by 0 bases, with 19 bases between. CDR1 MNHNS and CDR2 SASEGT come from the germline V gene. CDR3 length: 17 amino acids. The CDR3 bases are TGTGCCAGCAGTGTTCTCTTAGACAGGACGAGCTCCTACGAGCAGTACTTC. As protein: CASSVLLDRTSSYEQYF.

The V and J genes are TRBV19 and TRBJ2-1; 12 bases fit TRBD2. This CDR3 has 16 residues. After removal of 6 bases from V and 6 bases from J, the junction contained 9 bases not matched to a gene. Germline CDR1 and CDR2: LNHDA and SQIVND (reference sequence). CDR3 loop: CASSLTSGRMGNEQFF. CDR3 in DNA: TGTGCCAGTAGCTTGACTAGCGGGAGAATGGGCAATGAGCAGTTCTTC.

The CDR3 DNA is TGTGCCAGCAGTTACTCGATACAGCCAAATTCACCCCTCCACTTT. This translates into CASSYSIQPNSPLHF. J is TRBJ1-6 and V is TRBV6-5, with D unresolved. This CDR3 region has 15 residues. CDR1 MNHEY and CDR2 SVGAGI come from the germline V gene. V shed 0 bases and J shed 7 bases, with 10 bases lying between them.

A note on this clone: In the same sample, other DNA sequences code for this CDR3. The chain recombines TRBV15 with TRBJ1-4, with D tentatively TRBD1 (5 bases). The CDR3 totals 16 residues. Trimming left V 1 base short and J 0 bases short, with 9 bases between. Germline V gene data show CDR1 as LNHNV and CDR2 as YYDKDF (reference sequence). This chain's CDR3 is CATSRVTGATNEKLFF. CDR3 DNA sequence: TGTGCCACCAGCAGAGTAACGGGGGCAACTAATGAAAAACTGTTTTTT. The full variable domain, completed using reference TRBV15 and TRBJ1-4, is DAMVIQNPRYQVTQFGKPVTLSCSQTLNHNVMYWYQQKSSQAPKLLFHYYDKDFNNEADTPDNFQSRRPNTSFCFLDIRSPGLGDTAMYLCATSRVTGATNEKLFFGSGTQLSVL.

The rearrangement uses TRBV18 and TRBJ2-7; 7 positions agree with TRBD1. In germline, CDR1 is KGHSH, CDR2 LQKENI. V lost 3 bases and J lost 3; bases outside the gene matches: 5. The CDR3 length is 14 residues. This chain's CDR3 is CASSPTGEVYEQYF. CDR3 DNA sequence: TGTGCCAGCTCACCCACAGGGGAAGTCTACGAGCAGTACTTC.

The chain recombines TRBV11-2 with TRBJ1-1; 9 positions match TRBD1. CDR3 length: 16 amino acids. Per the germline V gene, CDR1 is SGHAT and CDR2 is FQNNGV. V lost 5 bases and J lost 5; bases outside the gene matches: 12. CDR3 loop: CASSRGQGLLETEAFF. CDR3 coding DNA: TGTGCCAGCAGCAGAGGACAGGGGCTTCTGGAGACTGAAGCTTTCTTT.

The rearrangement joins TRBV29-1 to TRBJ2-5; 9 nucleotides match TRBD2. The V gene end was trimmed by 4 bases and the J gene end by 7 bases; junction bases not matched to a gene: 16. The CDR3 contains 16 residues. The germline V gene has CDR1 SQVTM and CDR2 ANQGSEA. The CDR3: CSVGPAGGPGFGTQYF. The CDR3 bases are TGCAGCGTTGGCCCAGCGGGAGGACCGGGTTTTGGGACCCAGTACTTC. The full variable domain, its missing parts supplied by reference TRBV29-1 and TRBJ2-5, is SAVISQKPSRDICQRGTSLTIQCQVDSQVTMMFWYRQQPGQSLTLIATANQGSEATYESGFVIDKFPISRPNLTFSTLTVSNMSPEDSSIYLCSVGPAGGPGFGTQYFGPGTRLLVL.

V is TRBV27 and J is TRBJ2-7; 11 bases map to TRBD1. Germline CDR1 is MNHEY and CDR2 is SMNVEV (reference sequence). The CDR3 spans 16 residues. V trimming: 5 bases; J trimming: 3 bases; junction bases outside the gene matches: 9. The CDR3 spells CASSPLRGQGGYEQYF. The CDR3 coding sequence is TGTGCCAGCAGTCCACTACGGGGACAGGGGGGCTACGAGCAGTACTTC.

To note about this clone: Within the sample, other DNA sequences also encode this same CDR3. This CDR3 is CASSLRGGMNTEAFF. CDR3 bases: TGTGCCAGCAGCCTTAGGGGGGGAATGAACACTGAAGCTTTCTTT. This chain connects TRBV7-9 to TRBJ1-1; maybe TRBD1 (6 bases). Looked up from germline, CDR1 is SEHNR and CDR2 is FQNEAQ (reference sequence). Trimming removed 5 bases at V and 0 bases at J, with 13 bases between. This CDR3 is 15 amino acids long.

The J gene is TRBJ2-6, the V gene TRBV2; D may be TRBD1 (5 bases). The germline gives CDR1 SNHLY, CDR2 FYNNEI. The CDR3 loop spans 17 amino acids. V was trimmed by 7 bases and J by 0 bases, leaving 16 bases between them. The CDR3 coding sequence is TGTGCCAGCACCCGACAGCGAGACATCTCTGGGGCCAACGTCCTGACTTTC. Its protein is CASTRQRDISGANVLTF.

This CDR3 is CSVGSGRFSYNEQFF. CDR3 DNA sequence: TGCAGCGTTGGAAGCGGGAGGTTCTCCTACAATGAGCAGTTCTTC. V gene TRBV29-1 combines with J gene TRBJ2-1; 9 bases fit TRBD2. The CDR3 extends over 15 amino acids. Germline loops: CDR1 SQVTM, CDR2 ANQGSEA. With 4 bases clipped from V and 0 bases from J, the junction kept 4 bases outside the gene matches.

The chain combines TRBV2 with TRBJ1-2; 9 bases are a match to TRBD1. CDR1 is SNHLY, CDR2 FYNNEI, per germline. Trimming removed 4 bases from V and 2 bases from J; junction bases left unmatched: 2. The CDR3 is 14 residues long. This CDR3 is CASSGGQGNYGYTF. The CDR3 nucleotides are TGTGCCAGCAGTGGTGGACAGGGGAACTATGGCTACACCTTC.

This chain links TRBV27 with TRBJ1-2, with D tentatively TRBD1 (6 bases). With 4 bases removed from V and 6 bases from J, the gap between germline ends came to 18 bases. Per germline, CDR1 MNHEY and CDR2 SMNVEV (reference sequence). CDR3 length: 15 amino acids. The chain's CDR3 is CASSSQVGGLNGYTF. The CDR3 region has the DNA TGTGCCAGCAGTTCCCAAGTAGGGGGATTAAATGGCTACACCTTC.

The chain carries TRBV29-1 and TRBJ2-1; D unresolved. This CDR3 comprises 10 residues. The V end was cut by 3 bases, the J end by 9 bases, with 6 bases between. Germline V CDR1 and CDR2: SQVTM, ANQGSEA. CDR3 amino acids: CSVDGPEQFF. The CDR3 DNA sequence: TGCAGCGTTGATGGCCCTGAGCAGTTCTTC.

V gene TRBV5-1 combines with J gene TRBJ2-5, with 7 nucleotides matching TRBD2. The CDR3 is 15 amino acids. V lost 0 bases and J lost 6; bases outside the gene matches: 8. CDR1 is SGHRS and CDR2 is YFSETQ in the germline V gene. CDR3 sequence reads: CASSLEGGVGKTQYF. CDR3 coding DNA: TGCGCCAGCAGCTTGGAGGGAGGGGTCGGGAAGACCCAGTACTTC.

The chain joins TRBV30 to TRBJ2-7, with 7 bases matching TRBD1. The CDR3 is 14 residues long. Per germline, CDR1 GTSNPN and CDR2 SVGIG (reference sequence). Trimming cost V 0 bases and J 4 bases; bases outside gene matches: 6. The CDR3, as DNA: TGTGCCTGGAGTGTAGGAGACAGGGCTTACGAGCAGTACTTC. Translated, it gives CAWSVGDRAYEQYF.

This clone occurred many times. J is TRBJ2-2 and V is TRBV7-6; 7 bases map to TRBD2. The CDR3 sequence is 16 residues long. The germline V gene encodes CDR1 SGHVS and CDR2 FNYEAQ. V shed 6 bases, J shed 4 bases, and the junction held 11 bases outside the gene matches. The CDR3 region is CASSPNIGGFTGELFF. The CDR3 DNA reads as TGTGCCAGCAGTCCTAACATCGGGGGGTTCACCGGGGAGCTGTTTTTT.

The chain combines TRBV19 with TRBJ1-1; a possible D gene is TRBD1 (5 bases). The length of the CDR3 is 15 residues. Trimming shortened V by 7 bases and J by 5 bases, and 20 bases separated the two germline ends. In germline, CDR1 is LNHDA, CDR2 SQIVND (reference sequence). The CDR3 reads CASILPDGGRTEAFF. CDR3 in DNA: TGTGCCAGTATCCTGCCGGACGGGGGAAGAACTGAAGCTTTCTTT.

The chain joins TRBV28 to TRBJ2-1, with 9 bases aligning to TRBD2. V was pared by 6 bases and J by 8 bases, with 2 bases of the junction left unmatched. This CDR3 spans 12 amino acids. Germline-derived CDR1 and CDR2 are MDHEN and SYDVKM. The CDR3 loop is CASRLAGYEQFF. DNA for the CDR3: TGTGCCAGCAGGCTAGCGGGATATGAGCAGTTCTTC.

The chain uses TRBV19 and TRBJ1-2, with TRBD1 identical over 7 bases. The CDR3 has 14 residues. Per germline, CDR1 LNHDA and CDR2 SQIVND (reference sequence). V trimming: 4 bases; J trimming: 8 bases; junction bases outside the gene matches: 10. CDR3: CASSRVTGTGGYTF. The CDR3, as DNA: TGTGCCAGTAGTAGAGTGACAGGGACGGGCGGCTACACCTTC.

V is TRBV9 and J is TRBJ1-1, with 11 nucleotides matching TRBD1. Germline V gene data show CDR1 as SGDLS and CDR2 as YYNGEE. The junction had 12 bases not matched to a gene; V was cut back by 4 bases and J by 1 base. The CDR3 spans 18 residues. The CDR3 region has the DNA TGTGCCAGCAGCCCGGGGACAGGGGGTACGACATGGAACACTGAAGCTTTCTTT. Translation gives CASSPGTGGTTWNTEAFF.

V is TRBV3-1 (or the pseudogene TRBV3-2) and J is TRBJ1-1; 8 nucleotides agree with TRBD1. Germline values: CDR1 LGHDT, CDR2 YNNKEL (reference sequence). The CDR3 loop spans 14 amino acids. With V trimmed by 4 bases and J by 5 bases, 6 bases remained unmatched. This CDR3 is CASSPRDRGTEAFF. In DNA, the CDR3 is TGTGCCAGCAGCCCGAGAGACAGGGGAACTGAAGCTTTCTTT.

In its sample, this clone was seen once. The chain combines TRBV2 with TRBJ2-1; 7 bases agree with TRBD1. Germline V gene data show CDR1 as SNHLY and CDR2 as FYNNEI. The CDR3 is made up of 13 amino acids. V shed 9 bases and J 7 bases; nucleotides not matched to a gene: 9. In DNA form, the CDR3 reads TGTGCCAGAGAGCAGGGGGTCAGGAATGAGCAGTTCTTC. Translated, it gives CAREQGVRNEQFF.

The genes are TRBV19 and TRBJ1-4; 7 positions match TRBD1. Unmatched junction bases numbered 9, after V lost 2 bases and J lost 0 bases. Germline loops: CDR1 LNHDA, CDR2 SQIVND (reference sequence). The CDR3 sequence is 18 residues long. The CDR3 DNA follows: TGTGCCAGTAGTATACGGGCCACAACAGGGGCAACTAATGAAAAACTGTTTTTT. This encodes CASSIRATTGATNEKLFF.

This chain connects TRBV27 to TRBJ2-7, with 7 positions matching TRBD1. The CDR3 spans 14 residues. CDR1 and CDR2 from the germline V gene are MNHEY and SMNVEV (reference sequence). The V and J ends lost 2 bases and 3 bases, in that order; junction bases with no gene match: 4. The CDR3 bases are TGTGCCAGCAGTTTAAGGGACAGCTACTACGAGCAGTACTTC. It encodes CASSLRDSYYEQYF.

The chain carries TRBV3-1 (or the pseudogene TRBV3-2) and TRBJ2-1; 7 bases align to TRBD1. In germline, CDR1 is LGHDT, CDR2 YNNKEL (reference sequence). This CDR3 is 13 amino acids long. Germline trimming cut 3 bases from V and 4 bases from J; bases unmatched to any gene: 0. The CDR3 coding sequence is TGTGCCAGCAGCCAGGGACAGTACAATGAGCAGTTCTTC. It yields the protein CASSQGQYNEQFF.

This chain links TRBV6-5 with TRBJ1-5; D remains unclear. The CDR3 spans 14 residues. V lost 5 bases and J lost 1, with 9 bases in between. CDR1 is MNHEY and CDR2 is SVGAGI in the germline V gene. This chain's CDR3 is CASSSLRSNQPQHF. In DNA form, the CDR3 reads TGTGCCAGCAGTAGTCTAAGAAGCAATCAGCCCCAGCATTTT.

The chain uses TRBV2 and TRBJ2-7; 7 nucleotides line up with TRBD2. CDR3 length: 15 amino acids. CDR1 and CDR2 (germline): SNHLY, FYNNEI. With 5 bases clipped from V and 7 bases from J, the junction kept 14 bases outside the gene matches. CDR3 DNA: TGTGCCAGCAGTCCTGATCACGGGACTACCTTGGAGCAGTACTTC. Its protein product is CASSPDHGTTLEQYF.